This passage covers 2 T cell receptor beta chains from one sample sequenced in a study of tumor-infiltrating lymphocytes in primary liver carcinoma. From 500 ng of total RNA, TCR beta-specific cDNA was reverse-transcribed using a constant-region primer. Sequencing libraries for TCR beta derived from three nested multiplex PCR rounds that used slightly modified ARM-PCR. For around 11 cycles apiece, the opening two PCR rounds ran with TRBV1-TRBV30 forward primers and a C-beta reverse primer. TCRdb re-derived calls from the multiplex PCR reads in MiXCR, one entry per CDR3 protein. The repertoire has 55,000 or so distinct CDR3 sequences, less than 85% of them found once; the top ten carry approximately 54%. The study co-extracted DNA and RNA from 20-30 mg of unsorted bulk tissue. The source material was liver tumor tissue from sampling region 2. Specified subset: tumor region T2, inferior pole. The source of these receptors is a man between 35 and 55 years old with primary liver carcinoma and hepatitis B virus infection.

The chain is built from TRBV6-5 and TRBJ2-1; tentative D call: TRBD2 (6 bases). The V end lost 11 bases, the J end lost 12 bases, and 23 bases lay between the germline ends. Per the germline V gene, CDR1 is MNHEY and CDR2 is SVGAGI. This CDR3 has 13 residues. CDR3 loop: CAGGYWRGRRQFF. The CDR3 DNA reads TGTGCCGGCGGTTATTGGCGGGGACGGAGGCAGTTCTTC.

Comments on this clonotype: One end of the junction is discordant with germline, which a read error may explain. The J gene is TRBJ2-2, the V gene TRBV6-5; TRBD2 might be the D (5 bases). The CDR3 runs 15 residues. Looked up from germline, CDR1 is MNHEY and CDR2 is SVGAGI. The CDR3 DNA reads as TGTGCCAGCAGTAACCTGGACGAGAGATCCGGGGAGCCGTTTTTT. Translated, it gives CASSNLDERSGEPFF.